This TCR beta chain came from a study of blood T cells in healthy people across ages. This CDR3 spans 14 amino acids. Germline-derived CDR1 and CDR2 are DFQATT and SNEGSKA (reference sequence). V lost 5 bases, J lost 4 bases, and 7 bases stayed unmatched. Next came a second PCR, run for about 7 to 12 cycles, which used a sample-barcoded 5' primer along with a J-beta primer mix. Each cDNA was tagged by a template-switch adaptor containing 12 random nucleotides. Using its own MiXCR run on the 5' RACE reads, TCRdb lists one record per CDR3 protein. The data show roughly 500,000 distinct CDR3 sequences, 25% to 30% seen once.

Sequencing was performed on blood. The TCR originated in a woman between 70 and 85 years old in good health. This chain joins TRBV20-1 and TRBJ2-5; 10 bases fit TRBD1. CDR3 loop: CSAGRQGARETQYF. CDR3 nucleotides: TGCAGTGCTGGTCGACAGGGGGCAAGAGAGACCCAGTACTTC.